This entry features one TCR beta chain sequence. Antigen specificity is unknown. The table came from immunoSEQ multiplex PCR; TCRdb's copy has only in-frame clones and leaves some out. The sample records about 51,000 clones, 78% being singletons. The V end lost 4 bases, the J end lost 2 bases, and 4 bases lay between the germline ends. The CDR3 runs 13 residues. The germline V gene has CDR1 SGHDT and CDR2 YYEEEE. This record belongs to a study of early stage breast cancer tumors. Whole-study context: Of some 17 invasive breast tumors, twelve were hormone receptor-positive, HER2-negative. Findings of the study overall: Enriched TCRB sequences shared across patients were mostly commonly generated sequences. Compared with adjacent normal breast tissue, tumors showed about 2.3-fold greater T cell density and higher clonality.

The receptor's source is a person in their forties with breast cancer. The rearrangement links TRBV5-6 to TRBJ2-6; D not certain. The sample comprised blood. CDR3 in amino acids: CASSGPGANVLTF. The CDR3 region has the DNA TGTGCCAGCAGCGGGCCTGGGGCCAACGTCCTGACTTTC.